This entry lists 17 T cell receptor beta chains sequenced from one sample in a study of blood T cell repertoires in COVID-19 (dated by TCRdb to the early 2020s). The library was generated by the immunoSEQ multiplex PCR assay. TCRdb took over this immuneACCESS table, retaining in-frame rearrangements with V and J assigned. Such tables are incomplete; in checked studies, under half of the missing clones stem from an unresolved V gene, and the remainder is unexplained. The sample table holds more than 45,000 clones, of which 87% were seen once. 22% of the sample is taken by the ten largest. Input material: peripheral blood. These receptors were obtained from an elderly woman with COVID-19, enrolled during active disease.

The sample holds one count of this clone. One end of the junction fails to match germline, which may point to a read error. The chain links TRBV7-7 to TRBJ2-2; TRBD2 matches at 7 bases. The CDR3 covers 17 residues. Germline assignment: CDR1 SSHAT and CDR2 FNYEAQ (reference sequence). The CDR3 loop is CASSLSRGVRNTGELFF. For the CDR3, the DNA is TGTGCTAGCAGCTTATCCCGGGGGGTTCGGAACACCGGGGAGCTGTTTTTT.

The chain is built from TRBV12-3 or TRBV12-4 and TRBJ2-7; the match to TRBD1 covers 8 bases. CDR3 length equals 13 residues. Trimming at V came to 6 bases and at J to 2 bases, leaving 3 bases not matched to a gene. CDR3 in DNA: TGTGCCAGCAGCTGGGGACAGGCCTACGAGCAGTACTTC. This encodes CASSWGQAYEQYF.

The chain employs TRBV9 and TRBJ2-3, with D possibly being TRBD2 (6 bases). V was trimmed by 4 bases and J by 4 bases, leaving 19 bases between them. The CDR3 runs 16 residues. Germline values: CDR1 SGDLS, CDR2 YYNGEE. This CDR3 reads CASSMPGGSGSDTQYF. Written as DNA, the CDR3 is TGTGCCAGCAGCATGCCCGGGGGTAGCGGTTCAGATACGCAGTATTTT.

This chain joins TRBV18 and TRBJ1-5; 10 bases are a match to TRBD1. J lost 8 bases, V lost 4 bases, and 5 bases had no gene match. CDR1 is KGHSH and CDR2 is LQKENI in the germline V gene. This CDR3 is 14 amino acids long. The CDR3: CASSQGQGKEPQHF. CDR3 DNA sequence: TGTGCCAGCTCACAGGGACAGGGGAAGGAGCCCCAGCATTTT.

The chain has TRBV2 and TRBJ2-2; 8 nucleotides match TRBD1. The ends lost 6 bases at V and 1 base at J; junction bases unmatched: 4. CDR3 length: 15 amino acids. Germline lookup yields CDR1 SNHLY and CDR2 FYNNEI. The CDR3 loop is CASRMGTGNTGELFF. DNA of the CDR3: TGTGCCAGCAGGATGGGGACAGGGAACACCGGGGAGCTGTTTTTT.

This sequence joins TRBV19 and TRBJ2-3; D may be TRBD1 (6 bases). The ends were cut back, 6 bases at V and 2 bases at J, with 18 bases in the middle. The germline V gene encodes CDR1 LNHDA and CDR2 SQIVND (reference sequence). CDR3 length equals 16 residues. The DNA of the CDR3 is TGTGCCAGTAGGGATTGGGCCAGGGGAGACACAGATACGCAGTATTTT. Residues: CASRDWARGDTDTQYF.

The chain has TRBV11-2 and TRBJ2-7; D perhaps matches TRBD2 (8 bases). The CDR3 runs 17 residues. Germline assignment: CDR1 SGHAT and CDR2 FQNNGV. Trimming cost V 5 bases and J 1 base, with 21 bases left between them. CDR3 residues: CASSQTGGGKASYEQYF. CDR3 bases: TGTGCCAGCAGCCAAACGGGAGGGGGCAAGGCGTCCTACGAGCAGTACTTC.

V and J are TRBV19 and TRBJ2-5, with D possibly TRBD1 on 6 matching bases. Trimming pared 5 bases from V and 2 bases from J, leaving 24 bases between. CDR1 is LNHDA and CDR2 is SQIVND in the germline V gene (reference sequence). This CDR3 is built from 18 residues. The CDR3 DNA reads as TGTGCCAGTAGTGGCCGGGGACACACCGCCGGTACGCAAGAGACCCAGTACTTC. Residues: CASSGRGHTAGTQETQYF.

This clone was seen a few times. CDR3 protein: CSVEGRGNTEAFF. CDR3 DNA sequence: TGCAGCGTTGAGGGCAGGGGGAACACTGAAGCTTTCTTT. V is TRBV29-1 and J is TRBJ1-1, with a possible D match to TRBD1 (6 bases). CDR3 length: 13 amino acids. Germline CDR1 SQVTM, CDR2 ANQGSEA. V was pared by 3 bases and J by 1 base, with 9 bases between.

The chain is built from TRBV30 and TRBJ2-5; TRBD1 aligns across 12 bases. The CDR3 consists of 15 residues. The V segment lost 3 bases and the J segment 5 bases; nucleotides outside the gene matches: 7. Germline CDR1 is GTSNPN and CDR2 is SVGIG (reference sequence). Written as DNA, the CDR3 is TGTGCCTGGAGCGGGGACAGGGGGCGCCTGGAGACCCAGTACTTC. Translation: CAWSGDRGRLETQYF.

The chain has TRBV5-1 and TRBJ2-3; tentative D call: TRBD1 (5 bases). The CDR3 consists of 13 residues. V lost 5 bases and J 1 base, leaving 8 bases between the germline ends. Per the germline V gene, CDR1 is SGHRS and CDR2 is YFSETQ. The CDR3 DNA follows: TGCGCCAGCAGGTTACAGGGCACAGATACGCAGTATTTT. This sequence encodes CASRLQGTDTQYF.

The chain recombines TRBV27 with TRBJ1-4, with no clear D. V dropped 6 bases and J dropped 0 bases, with 8 bases sitting between them. The CDR3 has 14 residues. The germline CDR1 and CDR2 sequences are MNHEY and SMNVEV (reference sequence). The CDR3 DNA reads TGTGCCAGCAGGTTCGCAGCAACTAATGAAAAACTGTTTTTT. This gives the protein CASRFAATNEKLFF.

The count of this clone is one. The chain employs TRBV5-1 and TRBJ2-3; TRBD2 might be the D (6 bases). The CDR3 covers 17 residues. The germline V and J ends were trimmed by 1 base and 1 base, with 16 bases remaining between them. Germline V gene lookup returns CDR1 SGHRS and CDR2 YFSETQ. The CDR3 region is CASSLSSGVRGTDTQYF. The CDR3 bases are TGCGCCAGCAGCTTGTCGTCGGGGGTAAGGGGCACAGATACGCAGTATTTT.

V is TRBV10-3 and J is TRBJ1-1; D unclear. Trimming took 6 bases from V and 2 from J, leaving 10 bases between them. The CDR3 contains 13 residues. CDR1 is ENHRY and CDR2 is SYGVKD in the germline V gene. The CDR3 bases are TGTGCCATCAGGCTCAGGCAAAACACTGAAGCTTTCTTT. This codes for CAIRLRQNTEAFF.

This clone was found once. The chain is built from TRBV7-2 and TRBJ1-2, with D perhaps matching TRBD1 (5 bases). The germline V gene encodes CDR1 SGHTA and CDR2 FQGNSA. V lost 2 bases and J 8 bases, leaving 15 bases between the germline ends. The CDR3 sequence is 14 residues long. The CDR3 nucleotides read TGTGCCAGCAGCTTAAATGGCAGGGCTCTAGGCTACACCTTC. Translation: CASSLNGRALGYTF.

This clone showed up just once. The chain has TRBV30 and TRBJ1-2; D remains unclear. The germline CDR1 and CDR2 sequences are GTSNPN and SVGIG (reference sequence). The germline V and J ends were trimmed by 3 bases and 9 bases, with 14 bases remaining between them. This CDR3 contains 12 residues. The CDR3 loop reads CAWRYNLDSYTF. DNA for the CDR3: TGTGCCTGGAGATACAACCTCGATAGCTACACCTTC.

This rearrangement joins TRBV3-1 (or the pseudogene TRBV3-2) to TRBJ2-1; 14 bases are shared with TRBD2. This CDR3 is built from 16 residues. Germline V lookup: CDR1 LGHDT, CDR2 YNNKEL (reference sequence). V lost 2 bases and J lost 6; bases outside the gene matches: 3. CDR3 amino acids: CASSQRLAGGVNEQFF. CDR3 in DNA: TGTGCCAGCAGCCAAAGACTAGCGGGGGGGGTCAATGAGCAGTTCTTC.